Sequencing of this TCR beta chain was carried out in a study of OX40 agonist ivuxolimab in advanced cancers. For the study at large: Dose-escalation patients suffered from hepatocellular carcinoma, melanoma, renal cell or head and neck cancer. Three dose-escalation patients had partial responses: one with hepatocellular carcinoma and two with cutaneous melanoma.

V was clipped by 6 bases and J by 2 bases, with 14 bases between them. The length of the CDR3 is 14 residues. The germline CDR1 and CDR2 sequences are MNHNY and SVGAGI (reference sequence). Assay: immunoSEQ multiplex PCR; the TCRdb copy retains only in-frame clones and omits some. The profile shows about 43,000 clones, approximately 91% of them singletons. The source of this sequence is an adult with an advanced solid tumor such as melanoma, head and neck, liver or kidney cancer. The specimen was CD4+ or CD8+ T cells sorted from blood, collected in a trial of the OX40 agonist ivuxolimab. This chain links TRBV6-6 with TRBJ2-7; perhaps D is TRBD1 or TRBD2 (5 bases each). CDR3 protein: CASRPGTLAYEQYF. Written as DNA, the CDR3 is TGTGCCAGCAGGCCCGGGACGCTAGCCTACGAGCAGTACTTC.